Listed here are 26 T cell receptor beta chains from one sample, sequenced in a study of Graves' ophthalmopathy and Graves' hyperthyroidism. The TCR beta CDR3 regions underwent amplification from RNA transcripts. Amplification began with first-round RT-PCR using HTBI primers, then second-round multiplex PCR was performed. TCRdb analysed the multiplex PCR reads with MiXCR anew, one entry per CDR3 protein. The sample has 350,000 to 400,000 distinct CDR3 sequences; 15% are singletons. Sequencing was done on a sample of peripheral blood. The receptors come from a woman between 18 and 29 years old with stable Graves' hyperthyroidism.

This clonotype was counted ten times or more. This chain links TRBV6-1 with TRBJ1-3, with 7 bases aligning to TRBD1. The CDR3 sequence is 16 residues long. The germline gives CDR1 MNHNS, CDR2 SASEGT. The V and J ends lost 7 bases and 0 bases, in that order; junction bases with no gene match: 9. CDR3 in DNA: TGTGCCAGCACACACAGGGGAGGCCCCTCTGGAAACACCATATATTTT. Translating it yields CASTHRGGPSGNTIYF.

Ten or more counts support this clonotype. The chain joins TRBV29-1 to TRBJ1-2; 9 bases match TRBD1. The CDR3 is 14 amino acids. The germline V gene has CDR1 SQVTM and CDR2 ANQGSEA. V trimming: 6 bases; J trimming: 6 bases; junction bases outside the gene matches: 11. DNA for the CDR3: TGCAGCGTGACCCGGGACAGGGCCCTAGATGGCTACACCTTC. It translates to CSVTRDRALDGYTF.

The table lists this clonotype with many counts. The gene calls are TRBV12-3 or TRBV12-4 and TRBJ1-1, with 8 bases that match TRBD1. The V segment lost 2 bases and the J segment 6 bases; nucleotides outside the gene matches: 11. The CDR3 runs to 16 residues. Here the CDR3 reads CASSLMVTGETPEAFF. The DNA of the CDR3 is TGTGCCAGCAGTTTAATGGTGACAGGGGAAACCCCTGAAGCTTTCTTT.

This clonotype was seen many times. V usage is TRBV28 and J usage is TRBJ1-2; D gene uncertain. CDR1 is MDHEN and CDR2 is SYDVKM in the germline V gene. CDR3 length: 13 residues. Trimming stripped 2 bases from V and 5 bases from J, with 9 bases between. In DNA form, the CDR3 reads TGTGCCAGCAGTTTAGACACCAGATATGGCTACACCTTC. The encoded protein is CASSLDTRYGYTF.

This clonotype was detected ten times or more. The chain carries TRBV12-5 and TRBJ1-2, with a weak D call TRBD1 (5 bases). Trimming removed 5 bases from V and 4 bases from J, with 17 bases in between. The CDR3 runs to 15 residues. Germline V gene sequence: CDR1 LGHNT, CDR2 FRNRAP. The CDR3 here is CASGLNTDRVYGYTF. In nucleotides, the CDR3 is TGTGCTAGTGGTCTCAATACCGACAGAGTCTATGGCTACACCTTC.

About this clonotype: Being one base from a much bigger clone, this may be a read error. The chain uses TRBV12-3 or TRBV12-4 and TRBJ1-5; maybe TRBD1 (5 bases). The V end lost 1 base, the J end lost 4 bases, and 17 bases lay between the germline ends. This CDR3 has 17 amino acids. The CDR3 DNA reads TGTGCCAGCAGTTTAGTCCAGGGACTCCTTCATAATCAGCCCCAGCATTTT. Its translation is CASSLVQGLLHNQPQHF.

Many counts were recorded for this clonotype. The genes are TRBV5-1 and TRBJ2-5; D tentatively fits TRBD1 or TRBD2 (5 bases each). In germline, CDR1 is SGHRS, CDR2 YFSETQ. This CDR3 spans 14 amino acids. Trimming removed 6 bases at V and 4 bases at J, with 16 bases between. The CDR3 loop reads CASTLNPGRETQYF. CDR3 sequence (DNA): TGCGCCAGCACCCTTAACCCAGGGAGAGAGACCCAGTACTTC.

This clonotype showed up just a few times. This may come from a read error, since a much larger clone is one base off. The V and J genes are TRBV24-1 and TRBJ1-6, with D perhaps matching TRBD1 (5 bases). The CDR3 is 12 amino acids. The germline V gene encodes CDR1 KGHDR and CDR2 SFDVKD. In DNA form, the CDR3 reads TGTGCCACCAGTGATCGGGGGTCACACCTCCACTTT. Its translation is CATSDRGSHLHF.

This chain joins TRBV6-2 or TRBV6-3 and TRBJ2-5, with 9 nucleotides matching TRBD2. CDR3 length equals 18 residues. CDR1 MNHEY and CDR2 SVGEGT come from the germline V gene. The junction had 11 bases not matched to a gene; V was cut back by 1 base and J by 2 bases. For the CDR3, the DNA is TGTGCCAGCAGTTACTATGGCGGGGGGGTCTCATTTCAAGAGACCCAGTACTTC. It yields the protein CASSYYGGGVSFQETQYF.

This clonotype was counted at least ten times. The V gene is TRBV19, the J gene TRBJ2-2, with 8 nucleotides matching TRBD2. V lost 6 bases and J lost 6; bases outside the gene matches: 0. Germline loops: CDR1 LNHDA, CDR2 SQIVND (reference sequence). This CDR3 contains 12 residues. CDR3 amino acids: CASSGGAGELFF. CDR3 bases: TGTGCCAGTAGCGGGGGGGCCGGGGAGCTGTTTTTT.

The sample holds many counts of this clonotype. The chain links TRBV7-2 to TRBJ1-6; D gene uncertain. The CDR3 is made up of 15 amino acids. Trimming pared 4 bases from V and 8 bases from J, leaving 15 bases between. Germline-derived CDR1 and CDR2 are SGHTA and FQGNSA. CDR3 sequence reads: CASSSLVGGDSPLHF. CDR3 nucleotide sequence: TGTGCCAGCAGCTCCCTTGTAGGTGGGGATTCACCCCTCCACTTT.

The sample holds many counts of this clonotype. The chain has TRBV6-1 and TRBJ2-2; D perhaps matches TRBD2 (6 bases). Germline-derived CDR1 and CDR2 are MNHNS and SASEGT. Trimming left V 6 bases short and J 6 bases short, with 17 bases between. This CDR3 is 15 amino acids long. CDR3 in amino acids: CASSLQGLNAGELFF. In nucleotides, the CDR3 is TGTGCCAGCAGCCTCCAGGGACTTAACGCCGGGGAGCTGTTTTTT.

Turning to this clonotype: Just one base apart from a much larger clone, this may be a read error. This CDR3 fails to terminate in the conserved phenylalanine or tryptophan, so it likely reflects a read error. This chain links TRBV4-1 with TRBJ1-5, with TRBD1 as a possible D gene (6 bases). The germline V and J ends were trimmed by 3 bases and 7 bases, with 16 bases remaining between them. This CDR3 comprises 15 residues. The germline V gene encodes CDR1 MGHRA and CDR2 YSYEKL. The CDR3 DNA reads TGCGCCAGCAGCCACCAACAGGGAACTGGGCAGCCCCAGCATGTT. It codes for CASSHQQGTGQPQHV.

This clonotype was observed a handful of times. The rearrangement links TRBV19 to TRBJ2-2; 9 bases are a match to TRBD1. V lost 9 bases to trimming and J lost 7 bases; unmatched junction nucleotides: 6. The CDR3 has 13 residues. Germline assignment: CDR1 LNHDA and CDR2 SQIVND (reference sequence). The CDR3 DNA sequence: TGTGCCAGCCGGGACAGGGTGGTCGGGGAGCTGTTTTTT. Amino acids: CASRDRVVGELFF.

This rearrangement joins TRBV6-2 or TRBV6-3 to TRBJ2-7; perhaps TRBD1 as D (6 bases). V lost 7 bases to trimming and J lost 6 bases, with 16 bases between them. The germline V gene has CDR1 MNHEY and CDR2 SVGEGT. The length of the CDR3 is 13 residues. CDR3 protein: CASNLETGLEQYF. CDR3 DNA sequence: TGTGCCAGCAACCTAGAGACAGGCCTCGAGCAGTACTTC.

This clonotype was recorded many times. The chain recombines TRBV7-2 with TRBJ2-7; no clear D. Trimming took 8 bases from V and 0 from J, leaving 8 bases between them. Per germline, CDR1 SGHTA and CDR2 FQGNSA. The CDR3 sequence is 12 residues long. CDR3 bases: TGTGCCAGCGGGCCAAGCTCCTACGAGCAGTACTTC. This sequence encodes CASGPSSYEQYF.

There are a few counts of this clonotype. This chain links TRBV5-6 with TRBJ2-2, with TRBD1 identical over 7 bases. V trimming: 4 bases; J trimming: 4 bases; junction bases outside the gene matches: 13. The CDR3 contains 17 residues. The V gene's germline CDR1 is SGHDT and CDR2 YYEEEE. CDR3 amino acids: CASSGAGTVQFTGELFF. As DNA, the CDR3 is TGTGCCAGCAGCGGAGCCGGGACAGTCCAATTCACCGGGGAGCTGTTTTTT.

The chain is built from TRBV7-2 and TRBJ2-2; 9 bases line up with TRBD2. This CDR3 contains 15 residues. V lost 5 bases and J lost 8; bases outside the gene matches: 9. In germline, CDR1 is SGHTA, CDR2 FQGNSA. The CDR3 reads CASSETGTSPGELFF. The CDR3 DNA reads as TGTGCCAGCAGCGAGACCGGGACTAGCCCTGGGGAGCTGTTTTTT.

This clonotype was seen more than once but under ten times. The CDR3 bases are TGTGCCAGCAGCGGCCCGGAAGCCACCGGGGAGCTGTTTTTT. Protein sequence: CASSGPEATGELFF. The V gene is TRBV11-2, the J gene TRBJ2-2, with D unclear. Germline V gene lookup returns CDR1 SGHAT and CDR2 FQNNGV. V was shortened by 5 bases and J by 4 bases, with 11 bases between the two germline ends. The CDR3 totals 14 residues. Together with reference TRBV11-2 and TRBJ2-2, the CDR3 gives the full variable domain: EAGVAQSPRYKIIEKRQSVAFWCNPISGHATLYWYQQILGQGPKLLIQFQNNGVVDDSQLPKDRFSAERLKGVDSTLKIQPAKLEDSAVYLCASSGPEATGELFFGEGSRLTVL.

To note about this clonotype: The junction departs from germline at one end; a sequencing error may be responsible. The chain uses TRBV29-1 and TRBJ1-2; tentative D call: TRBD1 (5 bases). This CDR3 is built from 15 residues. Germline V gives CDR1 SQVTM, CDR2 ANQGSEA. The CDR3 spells CSVGGRRVRDYGYTF. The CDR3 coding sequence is TGCAGCGTTGGAGGTAGACGGGTCAGGGACTATGGTTACACCTTC. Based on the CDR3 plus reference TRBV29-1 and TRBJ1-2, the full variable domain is SAVISQKPSRDICQRGTSLTIQCQVDSQVTMMFWYRQQPGQSLTLIATANQGSEATYESGFVIDKFPISRPNLTFSTLTVSNMSPEDSSIYLCSVGGRRVRDYGYTFGSGTRLTVV.

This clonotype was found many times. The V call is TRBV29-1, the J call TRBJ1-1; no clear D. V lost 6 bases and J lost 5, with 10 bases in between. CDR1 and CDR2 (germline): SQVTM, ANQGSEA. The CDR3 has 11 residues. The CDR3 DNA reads TGCAGCGTCCGGGTAGGAACTGAAGCTTTCTTT. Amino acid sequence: CSVRVGTEAFF.

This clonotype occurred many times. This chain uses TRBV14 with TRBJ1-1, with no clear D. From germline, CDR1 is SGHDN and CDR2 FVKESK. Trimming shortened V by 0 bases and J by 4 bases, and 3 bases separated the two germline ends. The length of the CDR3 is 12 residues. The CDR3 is CASSQDSTEAFF. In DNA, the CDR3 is TGTGCCAGCAGCCAAGATAGCACTGAAGCTTTCTTT.

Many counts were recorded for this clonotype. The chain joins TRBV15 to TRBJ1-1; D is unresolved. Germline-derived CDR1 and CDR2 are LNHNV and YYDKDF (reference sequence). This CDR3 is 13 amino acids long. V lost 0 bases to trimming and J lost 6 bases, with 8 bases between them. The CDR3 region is CATSRDLAPEAFF. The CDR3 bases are TGTGCCACCAGCAGAGACCTTGCACCTGAAGCTTTCTTT.

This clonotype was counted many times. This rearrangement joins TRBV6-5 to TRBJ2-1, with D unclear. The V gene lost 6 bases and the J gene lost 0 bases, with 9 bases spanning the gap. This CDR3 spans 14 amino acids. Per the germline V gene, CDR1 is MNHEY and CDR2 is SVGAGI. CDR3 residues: CASSYESSYNEQFF. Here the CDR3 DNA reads TGTGCCAGCAGCTACGAGAGCTCCTACAATGAGCAGTTCTTC.

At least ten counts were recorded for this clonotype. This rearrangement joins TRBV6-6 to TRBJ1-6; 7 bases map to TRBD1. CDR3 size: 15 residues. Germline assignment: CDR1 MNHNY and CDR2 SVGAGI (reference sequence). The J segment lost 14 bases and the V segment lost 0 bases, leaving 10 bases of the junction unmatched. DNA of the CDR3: TGTGCCAGCAGTTACTCCGCAGGGGGAGCGGTGACCCTCCACTTT. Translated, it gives CASSYSAGGAVTLHF.

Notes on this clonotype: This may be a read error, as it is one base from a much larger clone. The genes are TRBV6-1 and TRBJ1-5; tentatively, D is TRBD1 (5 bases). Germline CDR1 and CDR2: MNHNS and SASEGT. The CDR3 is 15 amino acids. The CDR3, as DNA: TGTGCCAGCAGTCAAGGGACCGATAGCAATCATCCCCAGCATTTT. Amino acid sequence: CASSQGTDSNHPQHF.